This T cell receptor (beta chain) was identified during a study of shared clonotypes between healthy human individuals. This CDR3 comprises 16 residues. Unmatched junction bases numbered 9, after V lost 4 bases and J lost 1 base. The germline CDR1 and CDR2 sequences are SGHRS and YFSETQ. Data came from immunoSEQ multiplex PCR; TCRdb stores just in-frame clones and leaves some out. The data show about 1.4 million clones, with roughly 96% seen just once and approximately 1% held by the top ten. The chain joins TRBV5-1 to TRBJ2-7, with 9 bases fitting TRBD1. The sequence was obtained from a man aged 25-45 years in good health. The source material was naive CD4+ T cells sorted from blood. Subset meaning: CD45RA+ positively selected. The CDR3 here is CASSKGDRDISYEQYF. Here the CDR3 DNA reads TGCGCCAGCAGCAAGGGGGACAGGGACATATCCTACGAGCAGTACTTC.